The 24 T cell receptor beta chains given below trace back to one sample, sequenced in a study of T cell responses to AZD1222 COVID-19 vaccine. Measured with immunoSEQ multiplex PCR; TCRdb has only the in-frame clones, and not every one. The data show 80,000 or so clones, 65% to 80% seen once. The sequencing here drew on peripheral blood, taken 28 days after the second dose of the MenACWY control vaccine. The receptor set was obtained from an adult who received the MenACWY meningococcal vaccine as a control.

This CDR3 reads CASSEGNGNTEAFF. The CDR3 DNA reads as TGTGCCAGCTCAGAGGGGAATGGGAACACTGAAGCTTTCTTT. V is TRBV18 and J is TRBJ1-1; possible D gene TRBD1, 5 bases. Germline V gene data show CDR1 as KGHSH and CDR2 as LQKENI. The CDR3 consists of 14 residues. V was clipped by 5 bases and J by 1 base, with 11 bases between them.

The rearrangement links TRBV28 to TRBJ2-7, with 7 bases identical to TRBD1. Per the germline V gene, CDR1 is MDHEN and CDR2 is SYDVKM. The CDR3 consists of 16 residues. Losses at the gene ends were 3 bases for V and 1 base for J; bases not matched to a gene: 9. The DNA for the CDR3 is TGTGCCAGCAGTTTGAGGTGGCCGACAGGGTCCTACGAGCAGTACTTC. Encoded protein: CASSLRWPTGSYEQYF.

The chain combines TRBV7-3 with TRBJ2-3, with D perhaps matching TRBD2 (6 bases). The V gene's germline CDR1 is SGHTA and CDR2 FQGTGA. There are 14 residues in the CDR3. The V end lost 5 bases, the J end lost 2 bases, and 11 bases lay between the germline ends. CDR3 DNA: TGTGCCAGCAGCCCGGGAGCAGCCACAGATACGCAGTATTTT. This codes for CASSPGAATDTQYF.

In this sample, this clone turned up a few times. The rearrangement joins TRBV13 to TRBJ1-2, with D perhaps TRBD1 (6 bases). CDR3 length equals 14 residues. V dropped 1 base and J dropped 3 bases, with 9 bases sitting between them. Per the germline V gene, CDR1 is PRHDT and CDR2 is FYEKMQ (reference sequence). As DNA, the CDR3 is TGTGCCAGCAGCTTAGCACAGGGTGACTATGGCTACACCTTC. Amino acid sequence: CASSLAQGDYGYTF.

V gene TRBV29-1 combines with J gene TRBJ2-7; 10 bases line up with TRBD1. The CDR3 is 14 amino acids. In germline, CDR1 is SQVTM, CDR2 ANQGSEA. With 6 bases clipped from V and 4 bases from J, the junction kept 9 bases outside the gene matches. CDR3 coding DNA: TGCAGCGTCAGCCCCCGGGACAGGGGATACGAGCAGTACTTC. Translating it yields CSVSPRDRGYEQYF.

This clone was seen a few times. The V call is TRBV7-9, the J call TRBJ1-2; 9 bases are shared with TRBD1. The CDR3 loop spans 14 amino acids. Germline V gives CDR1 SEHNR, CDR2 FQNEAQ (reference sequence). The junction had 9 bases not matched to a gene; V was cut back by 5 bases and J by 8 bases. The CDR3 region has the DNA TGTGCCAGCAGCAAAGAGACAGGGGGAAAGGGCTACACCTTC. Its translation: CASSKETGGKGYTF.

The rearrangement joins TRBV27 to TRBJ2-5; D tentatively fits TRBD1 or TRBD2 (5 bases each). CDR3 length equals 16 residues. Germline lookup yields CDR1 MNHEY and CDR2 SMNVEV (reference sequence). The V gene lost 3 bases and the J gene lost 8 bases, with 22 bases spanning the gap. CDR3 nucleotides: TGTGCCAGCAGTTTCATAATTCGCGGGCAGAGGGGCACCCAGTACTTC. Translated: CASSFIIRGQRGTQYF.

This chain links TRBV6-6 with TRBJ1-3; 7 bases are shared with TRBD1. CDR1 MNHNY and CDR2 SVGAGI come from the germline V gene (reference sequence). CDR3 length: 15 amino acids. Trimming cost V 5 bases and J 2 bases; bases outside gene matches: 6. CDR3 DNA sequence: TGTGCCAGCAGTCCTACAGGGGTTGCTGGAAACACCATATATTTT. It specifies CASSPTGVAGNTIYF.

The chain recombines TRBV2 with TRBJ1-5; D is unclear. V dropped 3 bases and J dropped 7 bases, with 10 bases sitting between them. The CDR3 runs to 13 residues. Germline V gene data show CDR1 as SNHLY and CDR2 as FYNNEI. CDR3 in amino acids: CASSEEQLQPQHF. DNA of the CDR3: TGTGCCAGCAGTGAGGAACAGCTACAGCCCCAGCATTTT.

The chain recombines TRBV19 with TRBJ1-5, with a possible D match to TRBD1 (5 bases). Germline V lookup: CDR1 LNHDA, CDR2 SQIVND (reference sequence). V was cut by 3 bases and J by 1 base, with 10 bases left in between. This CDR3 region has 15 residues. This CDR3 reads CASSIRDQSNQPQHF. In nucleotides, the CDR3 is TGTGCCAGTAGTATTAGGGACCAGAGCAATCAGCCCCAGCATTTT.

V is TRBV19 and J is TRBJ2-7; 13 nucleotides line up with TRBD2. The CDR3 has 16 residues. Losses at the gene ends were 3 bases for V and 6 bases for J; bases not matched to a gene: 8. CDR1 LNHDA and CDR2 SQIVND come from the germline V gene (reference sequence). CDR3 DNA sequence: TGTGCCAGTAGTATCCGCCCCGGACTAGCGGGAGTCGAGCAGTACTTC. It yields the protein CASSIRPGLAGVEQYF.

The chain carries TRBV30 and TRBJ1-1; 7 bases agree with TRBD1. V was clipped by 0 bases and J by 6 bases; unmatched bases: 1. The CDR3 length is 12 residues. CDR1 and CDR2 (germline): GTSNPN, SVGIG (reference sequence). CDR3: CAWSVGTAEAFF. Here the CDR3 DNA reads TGTGCCTGGAGTGTCGGGACAGCTGAAGCTTTCTTT.

The rearrangement uses TRBV7-3 and TRBJ2-5; 9 nucleotides agree with TRBD2. Germline assignment: CDR1 SGHTA and CDR2 FQGTGA. The CDR3 has 16 residues. V shed 5 bases, J shed 5 bases, and the junction held 12 bases outside the gene matches. For the CDR3, the DNA is TGTGCCAGCAGCCCCCGGGGTAGCGGGAGTGGGGAGACCCAGTACTTC. This sequence encodes CASSPRGSGSGETQYF.

This clone occurred a few times. The chain uses TRBV2 and TRBJ1-5; D uncertain. Germline V gives CDR1 SNHLY, CDR2 FYNNEI. The CDR3 totals 14 residues. Trimming took off 3 bases at V and 3 bases at J, with 9 bases between the two ends. The CDR3: CASSEYGYNQPQHF. Here the CDR3 DNA reads TGTGCCAGCAGTGAGTACGGGTACAATCAGCCCCAGCATTTT.

The J gene is TRBJ1-1, the V gene TRBV19; no firm D call. V lost 3 bases and J lost 1, with 9 bases in between. Germline loops: CDR1 LNHDA, CDR2 SQIVND (reference sequence). The CDR3 runs to 14 residues. As DNA, the CDR3 is TGTGCCAGTAGTATGATGGGCCCGAACACTGAAGCTTTCTTT. Encoded protein: CASSMMGPNTEAFF.

The V and J genes are TRBV4-1 and TRBJ1-4; D ambiguous. Germline-derived CDR1 and CDR2 are MGHRA and YSYEKL. V lost 0 bases and J lost 8, with 16 bases in between. The CDR3 spans 16 residues. CDR3 sequence reads: CASSQEMRRVREKLFF. The DNA for the CDR3 is TGCGCCAGCAGCCAAGAAATGAGAAGGGTTAGGGAAAAACTGTTTTTT.

This clone appeared a single time. The chain employs TRBV7-2 and TRBJ2-2; TRBD2 matches 13 bases. Germline assignment: CDR1 SGHTA and CDR2 FQGNSA. The CDR3 runs 18 residues. V gave up 5 bases and J gave up 4 bases; unmatched junction bases: 10. This CDR3 is CASSTGLAGAPGTGELFF. The CDR3 DNA reads TGTGCCAGCAGCACCGGACTAGCGGGGGCCCCGGGCACCGGGGAGCTGTTTTTT.

This clone was detected a few times. The V gene is TRBV5-1, the J gene TRBJ1-1; D is possibly TRBD1 (6 bases). The CDR3 sequence is 14 residues long. Germline V lookup: CDR1 SGHRS, CDR2 YFSETQ. V gave up 0 bases and J gave up 7 bases, with 13 bases separating them. The CDR3 DNA reads as TGCGCCAGCAGCTTGGGTGGGGGGCGGAGTGAAGCTTTCTTT. It codes for CASSLGGGRSEAFF.

The chain recombines TRBV19 with TRBJ1-5; no clear D gene. The CDR3 is 13 residues long. With 4 bases removed from V and 4 bases from J, the gap between germline ends came to 8 bases. Per the germline V gene, CDR1 is LNHDA and CDR2 is SQIVND (reference sequence). CDR3 DNA: TGTGCCAGTAGTACCCTACAGAATCAGCCCCAGCATTTT. As protein: CASSTLQNQPQHF. The entire variable domain, with the rest obtained from reference TRBV19 and TRBJ1-5, is as follows: DGGITQSPKYLFRKEGQNVTLSCEQNLNHDAMYWYRQDPGQGLRLIYYSQIVNDFQKGDIAEGYSVSREKKESFPLTVTSAQKNPTAFYLCASSTLQNQPQHFGDGTRLSIL.

This clone was seen more than once but under ten times. This chain joins TRBV19 and TRBJ2-1; 8 bases map to TRBD2. Trimming cost V 3 bases and J 3 bases; bases outside gene matches: 4. Germline V gene data show CDR1 as LNHDA and CDR2 as SQIVND (reference sequence). The CDR3 runs 15 residues. The CDR3 loop is CASSIPAGDYNEQFF. As DNA, the CDR3 is TGTGCCAGTAGTATCCCAGCGGGGGACTACAATGAGCAGTTCTTC. The full variable domain, its missing parts supplied by reference TRBV19 and TRBJ2-1, is DGGITQSPKYLFRKEGQNVTLSCEQNLNHDAMYWYRQDPGQGLRLIYYSQIVNDFQKGDIAEGYSVSREKKESFPLTVTSAQKNPTAFYLCASSIPAGDYNEQFFGPGTRLTVL.

J is TRBJ1-1 and V is TRBV19; no reliable D call. CDR1 is LNHDA and CDR2 is SQIVND in the germline V gene (reference sequence). V lost 6 bases, J lost 6 bases, and 14 bases lay in between. The CDR3 consists of 13 residues. CDR3 nucleotides: TGTGCCAGTAGCCACGGACGGGGAGCTGAAGCTTTCTTT. This gives the protein CASSHGRGAEAFF.

The CDR3 region has the DNA TGTGCCAGCAGCTTATACCCGGGATCACCCCTCCACTTT. Its protein is CASSLYPGSPLHF. V gene TRBV14 combines with J gene TRBJ1-6; D gene unclear. V was shortened by 5 bases and J by 10 bases, with 12 bases between the two germline ends. CDR3 length equals 13 residues. Germline lookup yields CDR1 SGHDN and CDR2 FVKESK.

V and J are TRBV5-1 and TRBJ1-2, with 9 bases that match TRBD1. Losses at the gene ends were 0 bases for V and 4 bases for J; bases not matched to a gene: 4. The CDR3 sequence is 15 residues long. Germline CDR1 reads SGHRS; CDR2 reads YFSETQ. In nucleotides, the CDR3 is TGCGCCAGCAGCTTGGGGACAGGGGTTGGCTATGGCTACACCTTC. The encoded protein is CASSLGTGVGYGYTF.

As DNA, the CDR3 is TGCAGCGGGCGGTTGCAGGGGAGACACGAGCAGTACTTC. This sequence encodes CSGRLQGRHEQYF. The V and J genes are TRBV29-1 and TRBJ2-7; possibly TRBD1 for D (6 bases). The CDR3 sequence is 13 residues long. Trimming stripped 7 bases from V and 5 bases from J, with 18 bases between. Germline V gene data show CDR1 as SQVTM and CDR2 as ANQGSEA.